This T cell receptor (beta chain) emerged from a study of control samples from healthy donors and cancer patients. Sequencing was performed with immunoSEQ multiplex PCR; in TCRdb, only in-frame clones are kept and a portion is missing. This table has about 40,000 clones, around 90% appearing once. The V gene's germline CDR1 is LGHNA and CDR2 YSLEER. CDR3 length equals 16 residues. Trimming left V 0 bases short and J 2 bases short, with 11 bases between. Sequenced: blood. The rearrangement uses TRBV4-3 and TRBJ1-3; D ambiguous. This clonotype was sampled from a woman aged 50 to 60 in good health. The CDR3 DNA follows: TGCGCCAGCAGCCAAGATGGGTGGGGAGCTGGAAACACCATATATTTT. Its translation is CASSQDGWGAGNTIYF.